What follows describes a single TCR beta chain. The antigen remains unidentified. With a J-beta primer mix and a sample-barcoded 5' primer, a second PCR ran about 6 to 11 cycles. Carrying 12 random nucleotides, a template-switch adaptor labeled each individual cDNA molecule. TCRdb called the 5' RACE reads again in MiXCR, with one record for every CDR3 protein. The sample has 450,000 to 600,000 distinct CDR3 sequences, about 27% seen once. The data were obtained in a study of blood T cells in healthy people across ages. Study-level findings and limits: Strong correlation linked observed beta diversity and percent naive T cells.

Germline V gene data show CDR1 as SGHTA and CDR2 as FQGTGA. The CDR3 is 15 amino acids. Trimming stripped 4 bases from V and 0 bases from J, with 12 bases between. These data are also associated with another study on T cells of mothers and their children.

This sequence originates from a boy between 2 and 15 years old in good health. The chain recombines TRBV7-3 with TRBJ1-1; tentative D call: TRBD1 (5 bases). The sequenced sample consisted of blood. The CDR3 DNA reads TGTGCCAGCAGCTCCCGGGGGGGGGTGAACACTGAAGCTTTCTTT. Translated: CASSSRGGVNTEAFF.